Below, 28 T cell receptor beta chains from the same sample are listed, as sequenced in a study of T-cell reconstitution after alpha-beta-depleted transplantation in children. Unique molecular identifiers were used in preparing the TCRbeta library. TCRdb reprocessed the PCR reads via MiXCR and lists one record per CDR3 protein. This sample yields over 550,000 distinct CDR3 sequences, of which roughly a tenth are seen a single time; 4% belongs to the top ten. The input for sequencing was PBMCs from the stem cell graft donor, taken from the stem cell graft. The source of these receptors is a human donor who donated a stem cell graft to a child with acute myeloid leukemia.

This clonotype was observed a handful of times. The V call is TRBV4-2, the J call TRBJ1-3; D is undetermined. Trimming pared 1 base from V and 2 bases from J, leaving 9 bases between. The CDR3 contains 15 residues. Germline CDR1 LGHNA, CDR2 YNFKEQ. The CDR3 reads CASSQALHPGNTIYF. CDR3 nucleotides: TGTGCCAGCAGCCAAGCTCTACACCCTGGAAACACCATATATTTT.

This chain uses TRBV4-3 with TRBJ2-2; D is uncertain. CDR1 and CDR2 (germline): LGHNA, YSLEER. The CDR3 has 13 amino acids. Trimming cost V 1 base and J 6 bases, with 6 bases left between them. The CDR3 region is CASSQVLPGELFF. In nucleotides, the CDR3 is TGCGCCAGCAGCCAAGTCCTCCCCGGGGAGCTGTTTTTT.

CDR3 sequence (DNA): TGCGCCAGCAGCTTGTTAGCGCCTTCGAACACCGGGGAGCTGTTTTTT. Its protein product is CASSLLAPSNTGELFF. The chain couples TRBV5-1 to TRBJ2-2; a weak D match, TRBD2 (5 bases). Germline values: CDR1 SGHRS, CDR2 YFSETQ. The CDR3 length is 16 residues. Between the trimmed V and J ends, which lost 1 base and 0 bases, there was a span of 10 bases. Complete variable domain (other parts from reference TRBV5-1 and TRBJ2-2): KAGVTQTPRYLIKTRGQQVTLSCSPISGHRSVSWYQQTPGQGLQFLFEYFSETQRNKGNFPGRFSGRQFSNSRSEMNVSTLELGDSALYLCASSLLAPSNTGELFFGEGSRLTVL.

Ten or more counts support this clonotype. The chain links TRBV20-1 to TRBJ2-5, with D perhaps matching TRBD2 (5 bases). Germline CDR1 is DFQATT and CDR2 is SNEGSKA (reference sequence). Trimming took 6 bases from V and 3 from J, leaving 11 bases between them. CDR3 size: 12 residues. The CDR3 DNA reads as TGCAGTGCCCCCGGGATTAAAGAGACCCAGTACTTC. Amino acid sequence: CSAPGIKETQYF.

In this sample, this clonotype turned up a few times. The chain has TRBV5-1 and TRBJ2-1; D is unclear. The CDR3 runs 15 residues. V lost 0 bases and J lost 2, with 9 bases in between. Per germline, CDR1 SGHRS and CDR2 YFSETQ. The CDR3 nucleotides are TGCGCCAGCAGCTTGGGGAGAAACCCCTACAATGAGCAGTTCTTC. Its translation: CASSLGRNPYNEQFF.

The sample holds a few counts of this clonotype. This chain joins TRBV28 and TRBJ2-6; TRBD1 matches 8 bases. This CDR3 spans 14 amino acids. Germline CDR1 MDHEN, CDR2 SYDVKM. J was trimmed by 11 bases and V by 1 base; bases with no gene match: 4. This CDR3 reads CASSLSDRGDVLTF. The DNA for the CDR3 is TGTGCCAGCAGTTTATCTGACAGGGGCGACGTCCTGACTTTC.

This clonotype has more than one count but fewer than ten. The chain joins TRBV29-1 to TRBJ1-1; tentatively, D is TRBD1 (6 bases). V lost 7 bases and J lost 2, with 14 bases in between. Germline assignment: CDR1 SQVTM and CDR2 ANQGSEA. The CDR3 has 13 residues. CDR3 bases: TGCAGCGGCCGACAGGAGATAAACACTGAAGCTTTCTTT. Translating gives CSGRQEINTEAFF. Variable domain in full (rest from reference TRBV29-1 and TRBJ1-1): SAVISQKPSRDICQRGTSLTIQCQVDSQVTMMFWYRQQPGQSLTLIATANQGSEATYESGFVIDKFPISRPNLTFSTLTVSNMSPEDSSIYLCSGRQEINTEAFFGQGTRLTVV.

This clonotype showed up many times. The chain combines TRBV10-3 with TRBJ2-6; D remains unclear. V lost 3 bases and J lost 0, with 6 bases in between. Germline V gene lookup returns CDR1 ENHRY and CDR2 SYGVKD. The CDR3 sequence is 15 residues long. This CDR3 reads CAISEKGSGANVLTF. In nucleotides, the CDR3 is TGTGCCATCAGTGAAAAAGGCTCTGGGGCCAACGTCCTGACTTTC.

The chain recombines TRBV15 with TRBJ2-1; 9 nucleotides agree with TRBD2. From germline, CDR1 is LNHNV and CDR2 YYDKDF (reference sequence). The ends lost 0 bases at V and 7 bases at J; junction bases unmatched: 10. This CDR3 has 17 residues. The CDR3 protein is CATSREGGGRAGNEQFF. In DNA form, the CDR3 reads TGTGCCACCAGCAGAGAAGGGGGCGGGAGGGCCGGGAATGAGCAGTTCTTC.

This clonotype occurred a few times. The chain carries TRBV7-2 and TRBJ2-7; TRBD2 matches 7 bases. Unmatched junction bases numbered 7, after V lost 8 bases and J lost 3 bases. This CDR3 comprises 13 residues. Germline V gene lookup returns CDR1 SGHTA and CDR2 FQGNSA. The CDR3 region has the DNA TGTGCCAGCGGCGGGAGAGGCTTCTACGAGCAGTACTTC. Translation: CASGGRGFYEQYF.

This clonotype has a handful of counts. The chain carries TRBV21-1 and TRBJ2-6; TRBD1, the D gene given by the table, was not confirmed from the DNA. TRBV21-1 is listed as a pseudogene. This CDR3 comprises 16 residues. The CDR3 DNA follows: TGTGCCAACCTGCGAGGGGGCGCACGTGGGGCCAACGTCCTGACTTTC. Amino acids: CANLRGGARGANVLTF.

The rearrangement joins TRBV20-1 to TRBJ2-1, with TRBD2 matching over 13 bases. The CDR3 spans 15 residues. CDR1 is DFQATT and CDR2 is SNEGSKA in the germline V gene (reference sequence). The J segment lost 6 bases and the V segment lost 3 bases, leaving 5 bases of the junction unmatched. CDR3 loop: CSASVLAGGPNEQFF. The CDR3 DNA reads TGCAGTGCTAGCGTACTAGCGGGAGGGCCCAATGAGCAGTTCTTC.

This clonotype has only a few counts. The chain has TRBV5-1 and TRBJ1-2; 10 bases map to TRBD1. Germline CDR1 SGHRS, CDR2 YFSETQ. The CDR3 is 14 amino acids. Trimming at V came to 4 bases and at J to 8 bases, leaving 8 bases not matched to a gene. The DNA for the CDR3 is TGCGCCAGCAGCGCAGTGGGACAGGGGAAAGGCTACACCTTC. It codes for CASSAVGQGKGYTF.

CDR3 in DNA: TGCAGTGCAATGGGACAGGGCACTTCACCCCTCCACTTT. This gives the protein CSAMGQGTSPLHF. The J gene is TRBJ1-6, the V gene TRBV20-1, with 9 bases fitting TRBD1. This CDR3 spans 13 amino acids. V gave up 6 bases and J gave up 9 bases; unmatched junction bases: 6. The germline gives CDR1 DFQATT, CDR2 SNEGSKA (reference sequence).

This clonotype appeared a few times. This sequence joins TRBV7-2 and TRBJ2-3, with D uncertain. Germline loops: CDR1 SGHTA, CDR2 FQGNSA. The V end was cut by 8 bases, the J end by 1 base, with 10 bases between. This CDR3 region has 13 residues. In DNA, the CDR3 is TGTGCCAGCTATGGGTTGGGCACAGATACGCAGTATTTT. Protein product: CASYGLGTDTQYF.

The chain carries TRBV4-3 and TRBJ2-7, with 7 bases that match TRBD1. The CDR3 consists of 15 residues. Per germline, CDR1 LGHNA and CDR2 YSLEER. V was pared by 11 bases and J by 2 bases, with 15 bases of the junction left unmatched. The CDR3 nucleotides are TGCGCCCAAATACCGGGACAGAGTCGAACCTACGAGCAGTACTTC. Translated: CAQIPGQSRTYEQYF.

The sample holds many counts of this clonotype. The chain carries TRBV9 and TRBJ2-1; a weak D match, TRBD2 (6 bases). This CDR3 spans 17 amino acids. Germline CDR1 is SGDLS and CDR2 is YYNGEE. Trimming shortened V by 4 bases and J by 1 base, and 18 bases separated the two germline ends. The CDR3 here is CASSLGSGSGSYNEQFF. For the CDR3, the DNA is TGTGCCAGCAGCCTAGGTTCCGGGAGTGGTTCCTACAATGAGCAGTTCTTC. Variable domain in full (rest from reference TRBV9 and TRBJ2-1): DSGVTQTPKHLITATGQRVTLRCSPRSGDLSVYWYQQSLDQGLQFLIQYYNGEERAKGNILERFSAQQFPDLHSELNLSSLELGDSALYFCASSLGSGSGSYNEQFFGPGTRLTVL.

This clonotype occurred a few times. This rearrangement joins TRBV30 to TRBJ1-5, with 7 bases identical to TRBD1. V trimming: 5 bases; J trimming: 0 bases; junction bases outside the gene matches: 7. Germline V CDR1 and CDR2: GTSNPN, SVGIG (reference sequence). The CDR3 extends over 15 amino acids. Here the CDR3 DNA reads TGTGCCTGGGATGACAGGGCCTATAGCAATCAGCCCCAGCATTTT. Translation: CAWDDRAYSNQPQHF.

This clonotype has more than one count but fewer than ten. V gene TRBV20-1 combines with J gene TRBJ2-3, with TRBD1 identical over 12 bases. J was trimmed by 5 bases and V by 7 bases; bases with no gene match: 16. The germline V gene has CDR1 DFQATT and CDR2 SNEGSKA (reference sequence). The CDR3 covers 17 residues. In DNA, the CDR3 is TGCAGTGTCCAGCCTGTTCCGGGACAGGGGGCAAAAGATACGCAGTATTTT. Translated: CSVQPVPGQGAKDTQYF.

The chain employs TRBV5-8 and TRBJ1-6; D is unresolved. CDR3 size: 13 residues. Germline V gene lookup returns CDR1 SGHTS and CDR2 YDEGEE. V was clipped by 0 bases and J by 8 bases, with 6 bases between them. Here the CDR3 DNA reads TGTGCCAGCAGCTTGGATCGGTATTCACCCCTCCACTTT. Its translation is CASSLDRYSPLHF.

There are many counts of this clonotype. V is TRBV5-4 and J is TRBJ2-1, with 7 bases identical to TRBD2. J gave up 8 bases and V 2 bases, and 7 bases lay outside the gene matches. This CDR3 is 14 amino acids long. The germline CDR1 and CDR2 sequences are SGHNT and YYREEE (reference sequence). CDR3: CASSLRAGIDEQFF. In nucleotides, the CDR3 is TGTGCCAGCAGCTTAAGAGCGGGAATAGATGAGCAGTTCTTC.

This chain joins TRBV7-3 and TRBJ2-1; possibly TRBD2 for D (6 bases). This CDR3 spans 19 amino acids. Germline V gene sequence: CDR1 SGHTA, CDR2 FQGTGA. V lost 4 bases and J 6 bases, leaving 28 bases between the germline ends. The CDR3 region has the DNA TGTGCCAGCAGCTCCACAACGGGGGTTAGACCAGATTTTGGCAATGAGCAGTTCTTC. This codes for CASSSTTGVRPDFGNEQFF. The full variable domain, completed using reference TRBV7-3 and TRBJ2-1, is GAGVSQTPSNKVTEKGKYVELRCDPISGHTALYWYRQSLGQGPEFLIYFQGTGAADDSGLPNDRFFAVRPEGSVSTLKIQRTERGDSAVYLCASSSTTGVRPDFGNEQFFGPGTRLTVL.

This clonotype has ten or more counts. The chain has TRBV6-5 and TRBJ2-1; D might be TRBD1 or TRBD2, each matching 7 bases. The CDR3 spans 15 residues. The germline V and J ends were trimmed by 2 bases and 10 bases, with 18 bases remaining between them. Germline V gene sequence: CDR1 MNHEY, CDR2 SVGAGI. In DNA, the CDR3 is TGTGCCAGCAGTTACGGGAGGGGGCGAGAGGCCGAGCAGTTCTTC. Amino acids: CASSYGRGREAEQFF.

This clonotype was recorded a few times. J is TRBJ2-4 and V is TRBV2; 8 bases are shared with TRBD1. This CDR3 region has 13 residues. J was trimmed by 11 bases and V by 6 bases; bases with no gene match: 9. The germline gives CDR1 SNHLY, CDR2 FYNNEI. CDR3 coding DNA: TGTGCCAGCAGACCCAGACAGGGGTCTGTTCAGTACTTC. It is translated as CASRPRQGSVQYF.

Concerning this clonotype: At one boundary the junction diverges from the germline segment, which might be a read error. V usage is TRBV20-1 and J usage is TRBJ2-7; 12 bases are a match to TRBD2. The CDR3 runs 17 residues. Germline CDR1 is DFQATT and CDR2 is SNEGSKA (reference sequence). The chain's CDR3 is CCARWLAGGIQTYEQYF. In nucleotides, the CDR3 is TGCTGTGCTAGGTGGCTAGCGGGAGGGATCCAGACCTACGAGCAGTACTTC.

This clonotype was seen a few times. This chain links TRBV4-2 with TRBJ2-1; 9 bases align to TRBD2. This CDR3 has 15 amino acids. In germline, CDR1 is LGHNA, CDR2 YNFKEQ. Trimming cost V 6 bases and J 6 bases; bases outside gene matches: 9. Here the CDR3 reads CASRPPGLAGNEQFF. The CDR3 region has the DNA TGTGCCAGCAGACCTCCGGGACTAGCAGGCAATGAGCAGTTCTTC.

The chain has TRBV20-1 and TRBJ2-7; 8 positions agree with TRBD2. CDR3 size: 15 residues. CDR1 and CDR2 (germline): DFQATT, SNEGSKA (reference sequence). Trimming at V came to 6 bases and at J to 0 bases, leaving 10 bases not matched to a gene. The CDR3 DNA reads TGCAGTGCAACCGCGGGGGGCCTCAGCTCCTACGAGCAGTACTTC. Residues: CSATAGGLSSYEQYF.

This clonotype was observed many times. The chain joins TRBV20-1 to TRBJ2-2; D gene unclear. CDR3 size: 12 residues. The ends were cut back, 3 bases at V and 3 bases at J, with 5 bases in the middle. The germline gives CDR1 DFQATT, CDR2 SNEGSKA (reference sequence). The CDR3 loop is CSASGYTGELFF. The CDR3 nucleotides are TGCAGTGCTAGCGGGTACACCGGGGAGCTGTTTTTT.